This T cell receptor beta chain was documented in a study of shared clonotypes between healthy human individuals. The CDR3 covers 17 residues. V lost 1 base, J lost 0 bases, and 5 bases stayed unmatched. Germline CDR1 and CDR2: SEHNR and FQNEAQ (reference sequence). The table came from immunoSEQ multiplex PCR; TCRdb's copy has only in-frame clones and leaves some out. The table lists 950,000 to 1,100,000 clones, more than 75% of them singletons. The TCR was taken from a young man in good health. Some clones in this sample may be carry-over from other donors' samples. The sequenced sample consisted of memory CD4+ T cells from PBMCs. Subset described: CD45RA-negative fraction. The gene calls are TRBV7-9 and TRBJ2-2, with 7 positions matching TRBD1. The CDR3 loop is CASSLGPGQTNTGELFF. In nucleotides, the CDR3 is TGTGCCAGCAGCTTAGGCCCGGGACAGACGAACACCGGGGAGCTGTTTTTT.